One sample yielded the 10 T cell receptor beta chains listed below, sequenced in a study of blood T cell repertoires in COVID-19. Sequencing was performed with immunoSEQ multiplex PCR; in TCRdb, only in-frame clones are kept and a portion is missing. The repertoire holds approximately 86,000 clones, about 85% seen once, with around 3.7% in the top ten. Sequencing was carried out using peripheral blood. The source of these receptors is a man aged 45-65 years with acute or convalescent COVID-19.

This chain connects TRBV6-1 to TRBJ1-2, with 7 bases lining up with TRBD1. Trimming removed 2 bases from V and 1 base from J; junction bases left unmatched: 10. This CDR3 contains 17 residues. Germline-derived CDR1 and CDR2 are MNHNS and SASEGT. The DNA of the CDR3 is TGTGCCAGCAGTGAAACTGGGACAGCGCGACGTAACTATGGCTACACCTTC. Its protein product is CASSETGTARRNYGYTF.

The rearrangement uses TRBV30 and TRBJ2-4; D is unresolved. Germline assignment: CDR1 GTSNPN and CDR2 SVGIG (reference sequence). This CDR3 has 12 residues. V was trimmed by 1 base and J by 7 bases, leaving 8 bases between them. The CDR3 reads CAWSATGNIQYF. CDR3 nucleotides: TGTGCCTGGAGTGCGACGGGTAACATTCAGTACTTC.

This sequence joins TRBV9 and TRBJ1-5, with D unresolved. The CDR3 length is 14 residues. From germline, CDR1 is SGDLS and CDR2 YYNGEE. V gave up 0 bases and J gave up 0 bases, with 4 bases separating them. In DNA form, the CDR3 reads TGTGCCAGCAGCGTAGTAGATAGCAATCAGCCCCAGCATTTT. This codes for CASSVVDSNQPQHF.

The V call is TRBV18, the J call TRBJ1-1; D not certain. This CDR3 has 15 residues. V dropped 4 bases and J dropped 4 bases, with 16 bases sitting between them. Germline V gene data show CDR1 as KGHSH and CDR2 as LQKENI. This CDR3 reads CASSLLQSLGTEAFF. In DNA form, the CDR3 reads TGTGCCAGCTCACTCCTACAGTCCCTGGGCACTGAAGCTTTCTTT.

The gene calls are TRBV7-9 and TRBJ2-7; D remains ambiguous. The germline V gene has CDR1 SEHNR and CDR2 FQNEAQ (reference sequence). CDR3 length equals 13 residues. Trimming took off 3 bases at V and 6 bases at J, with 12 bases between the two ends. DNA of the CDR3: TGTGCCAGCAGCTTCTTCTCCGGTGCCGAGCAGTACTTC. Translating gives CASSFFSGAEQYF. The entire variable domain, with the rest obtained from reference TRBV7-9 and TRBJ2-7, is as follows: DTGVSQNPRHKITKRGQNVTFRCDPISEHNRLYWYRQTLGQGPEFLTYFQNEAQLEKSRLLSDRFSAERPKGSFSTLEIQRTEQGDSAMYLCASSFFSGAEQYFGPGTRLTVT.

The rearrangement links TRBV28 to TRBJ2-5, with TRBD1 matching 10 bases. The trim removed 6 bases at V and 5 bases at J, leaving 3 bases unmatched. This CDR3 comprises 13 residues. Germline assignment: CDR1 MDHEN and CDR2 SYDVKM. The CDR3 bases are TGTGCCAGCAGGGGACAGGGGATTGAGACCCAGTACTTC. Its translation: CASRGQGIETQYF.

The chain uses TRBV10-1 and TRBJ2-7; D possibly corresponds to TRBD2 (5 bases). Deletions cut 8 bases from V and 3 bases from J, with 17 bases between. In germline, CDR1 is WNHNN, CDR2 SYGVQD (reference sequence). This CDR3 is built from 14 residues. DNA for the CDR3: TGCGCCAGCCCCCGACCCGGAGGCCACTACGAGCAGTACTTC. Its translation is CASPRPGGHYEQYF.

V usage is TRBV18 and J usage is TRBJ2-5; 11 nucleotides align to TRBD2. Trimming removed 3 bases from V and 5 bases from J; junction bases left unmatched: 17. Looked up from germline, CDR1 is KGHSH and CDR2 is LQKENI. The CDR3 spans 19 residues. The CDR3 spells CASSPRNSGGAVRVETQYF. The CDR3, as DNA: TGTGCCAGCTCACCGAGAAATAGCGGGGGGGCCGTACGAGTGGAGACCCAGTACTTC.

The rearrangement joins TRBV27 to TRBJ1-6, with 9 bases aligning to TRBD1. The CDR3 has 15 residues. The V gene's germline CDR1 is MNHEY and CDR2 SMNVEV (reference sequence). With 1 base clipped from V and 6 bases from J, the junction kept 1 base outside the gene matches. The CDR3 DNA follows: TGTGCCAGCAGTTTATTGGGACAGGGTAATTCACCCCTCCACTTT. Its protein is CASSLLGQGNSPLHF.

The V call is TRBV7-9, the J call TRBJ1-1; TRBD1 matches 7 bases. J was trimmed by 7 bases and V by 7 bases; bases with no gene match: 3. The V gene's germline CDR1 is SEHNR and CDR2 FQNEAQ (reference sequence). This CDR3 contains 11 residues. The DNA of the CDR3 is TGTGCCAGCACCCGACAGGGTGAAGCTTTCTTT. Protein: CASTRQGEAFF. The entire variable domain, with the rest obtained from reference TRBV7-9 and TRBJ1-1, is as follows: DTGVSQNPRHKITKRGQNVTFRCDPISEHNRLYWYRQTLGQGPEFLTYFQNEAQLEKSRLLSDRFSAERPKGSFSTLEIQRTEQGDSAMYLCASTRQGEAFFGQGTRLTVV.